These 10 T cell receptor beta chains came from one sample sequenced in a study of PD-1 blockade in mismatch repair-deficient tumors. Only in-frame clones appear in the TCRdb table, and some are missing; sequencing was by immunoSEQ multiplex PCR. This table has some 48,000 clones, roughly 80% appearing once. The source was peripheral blood, collected roughly 21 weeks after starting pembrolizumab. These TCRs come from an adult with mismatch repair-deficient cancer.

V and J are TRBV2 and TRBJ1-5, with 7 bases aligning to TRBD1. In germline, CDR1 is SNHLY, CDR2 FYNNEI. V lost 3 bases to trimming and J lost 0 bases; unmatched junction nucleotides: 2. The CDR3 consists of 15 residues. The CDR3 is CASSEGQISNQPQHF. CDR3 DNA sequence: TGTGCCAGCAGTGAGGGACAGATTAGCAATCAGCCCCAGCATTTT.

The chain links TRBV18 to TRBJ2-3; 9 bases agree with TRBD2. CDR1 and CDR2 from the germline V gene are KGHSH and LQKENI. Trimming cost V 3 bases and J 6 bases; bases outside gene matches: 4. The CDR3 sequence is 14 residues long. The CDR3 sequence is CASSPGLAGDTQYF. The CDR3 DNA reads TGTGCCAGCTCACCGGGACTAGCAGGGGATACGCAGTATTTT.

This chain joins TRBV9 and TRBJ2-1; 7 bases match TRBD1. V gave up 3 bases and J gave up 0 bases; unmatched junction bases: 3. Per germline, CDR1 SGDLS and CDR2 YYNGEE. The CDR3 is made up of 15 amino acids. CDR3 bases: TGTGCCAGCAGCGCACAGGGGAGCTCCTACAATGAGCAGTTCTTC. Its protein is CASSAQGSSYNEQFF. Filled out from reference TRBV9 and TRBJ2-1, the complete variable domain reads DSGVTQTPKHLITATGQRVTLRCSPRSGDLSVYWYQQSLDQGLQFLIQYYNGEERAKGNILERFSAQQFPDLHSELNLSSLELGDSALYFCASSAQGSSYNEQFFGPGTRLTVL.

The chain recombines TRBV27 with TRBJ1-2, with D unclear. CDR3 length: 14 residues. V lost 2 bases to trimming and J lost 7 bases, with 14 bases between them. CDR1 is MNHEY, CDR2 SMNVEV, per germline (reference sequence). The CDR3 bases are TGTGCCAGCAGTTTAAATTGGCCAGGTTCTGGCTACACCTTC. It codes for CASSLNWPGSGYTF.

The CDR3 protein is CASSQERATYEQYF. CDR3 coding DNA: TGTGCCAGCAGCCAAGAACGGGCCACCTACGAGCAGTACTTC. V usage is TRBV4-2 and J usage is TRBJ2-7, with D unresolved. Germline CDR1 LGHNA, CDR2 YNFKEQ. The CDR3 totals 14 residues. V was cut by 0 bases and J by 2 bases, with 8 bases left in between.

This chain joins TRBV13 and TRBJ2-7; tentatively, D is TRBD2 (6 bases). The V end was cut by 6 bases, the J end by 5 bases, with 23 bases between. The CDR3 contains 16 residues. The germline V gene has CDR1 PRHDT and CDR2 FYEKMQ (reference sequence). CDR3 protein: CASRPTPPGGIHEQYF. CDR3 nucleotide sequence: TGTGCCAGCAGACCAACCCCCCCCGGCGGGATCCACGAGCAGTACTTC. Full variable domain (remainder filled in from reference TRBV13 and TRBJ2-7): AAGVIQSPRHLIKEKRETATLKCYPIPRHDTVYWYQQGPGQDPQFLISFYEKMQSDKGSIPDRFSAQQFSDYHSELNMSSLELGDSALYFCASRPTPPGGIHEQYFGPGTRLTVT.

The chain combines TRBV27 with TRBJ1-4, with D possibly TRBD1 on 5 matching bases. Trimming cost V 6 bases and J 5 bases, with 13 bases left between them. Germline V CDR1 and CDR2: MNHEY, SMNVEV (reference sequence). CDR3 size: 14 residues. The CDR3 reads CASSFWGRNEKLFF. The CDR3 nucleotides are TGTGCCAGCAGCTTTTGGGGCAGGAATGAAAAACTGTTTTTT.

The genes are TRBV10-3 and TRBJ2-3; D perhaps matches TRBD1 (5 bases). In germline, CDR1 is ENHRY, CDR2 SYGVKD. CDR3 length equals 12 residues. With 6 bases removed from V and 2 bases from J, the gap between germline ends came to 6 bases. The CDR3: CAIRDTTDTQYF. The DNA of the CDR3 is TGTGCCATCAGGGACACCACAGATACGCAGTATTTT.

The table lists this clone with a few counts. The V and J genes are TRBV9 and TRBJ2-2; a weak D match, TRBD1 (5 bases). Deletions cut 3 bases from V and 2 bases from J, with 11 bases between. CDR3 length equals 15 residues. Germline CDR1 and CDR2: SGDLS and YYNGEE. Here the CDR3 reads CASSGPTGNTGELFF. Here the CDR3 DNA reads TGTGCCAGCAGCGGCCCTACAGGAAACACCGGGGAGCTGTTTTTT.

The J gene is TRBJ2-1, the V gene TRBV5-1, with 9 bases identical to TRBD2. Germline V gene sequence: CDR1 SGHRS, CDR2 YFSETQ. V dropped 2 bases and J dropped 7; count of bases not matched to a gene: 10. This CDR3 contains 16 residues. CDR3 loop: CASSFLNSGSGNEQFF. CDR3 nucleotide sequence: TGCGCCAGCAGCTTCTTGAATAGCGGGAGTGGTAATGAGCAGTTCTTC.